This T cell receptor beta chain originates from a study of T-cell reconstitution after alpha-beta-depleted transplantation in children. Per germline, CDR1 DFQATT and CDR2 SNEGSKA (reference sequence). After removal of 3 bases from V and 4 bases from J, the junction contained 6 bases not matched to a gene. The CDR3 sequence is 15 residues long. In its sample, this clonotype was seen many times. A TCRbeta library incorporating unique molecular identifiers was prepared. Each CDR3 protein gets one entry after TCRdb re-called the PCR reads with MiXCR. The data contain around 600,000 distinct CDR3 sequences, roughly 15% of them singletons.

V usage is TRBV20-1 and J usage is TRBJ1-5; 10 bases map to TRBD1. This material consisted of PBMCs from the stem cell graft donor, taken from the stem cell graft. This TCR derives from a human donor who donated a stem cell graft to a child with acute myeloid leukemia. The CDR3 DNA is TGCAGTGCTAGTGGTGTGGGACAGGGGAATCAGCCCCAGCATTTT. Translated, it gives CSASGVGQGNQPQHF.